This paragraph covers one T cell receptor beta chain sequence. Antigen unknown. This entry is derived from a study of cytomegalovirus exposure and HLA in healthy donors. Study findings and constraints: Follow-up analysis later connected one missense variant in DCLRE1C with trimming of TCR beta V- and J-genes. Previously analyzed data showed that most TCR beta V segments were productive at a frequency of about 90% or about 30%.

Germline V CDR1 and CDR2: WNHNN, SYGVQD (reference sequence). The V and J ends lost 4 bases and 3 bases respectively, with 6 bases between them. The CDR3 totals 13 residues. Use of 60 Vbeta and 13 Jbeta primers characterized the PCR. The protocol was immunoSEQ multiplex PCR, while the TCRdb copy is restricted to in-frame clones and leaves out a portion. The table has 99,000 or so clones, nearly 85% seen once. V is TRBV10-1 and J is TRBJ2-2; D ambiguous. What was sequenced was PBMCs. This TCR was recovered from a man aged 18 to 29 in good health and CMV-seronegative. CDR3 sequence (DNA): TGCGCCAGCAGTGGTAGTTACACCGGGGAGCTGTTTTTT. It specifies CASSGSYTGELFF.